These 12 T cell receptor beta chains share one sample of origin, sequenced in a study of blood T cell repertoires in COVID-19. Data came from immunoSEQ multiplex PCR; TCRdb stores just in-frame clones and leaves some out. The data hold about 240,000 clones, with about nine tenths observed a single time. Sequencing was performed on peripheral blood. The source of these receptors is a man in his 60s who had recovered from COVID-19.

CDR3 bases: TGTGCCAGCAGCACCTCGACTAGCGGGGGGGCGCCCGGGGAGCTGTTTTTT. Translating gives CASSTSTSGGAPGELFF. The rearrangement links TRBV9 to TRBJ2-2; TRBD2 matches 14 bases. The CDR3 is 17 amino acids. In germline, CDR1 is SGDLS, CDR2 YYNGEE. Losses at the gene ends were 4 bases for V and 6 bases for J; bases not matched to a gene: 8.

The J gene is TRBJ2-5, the V gene TRBV11-2; 7 nucleotides align to TRBD1. CDR1 and CDR2 (germline): SGHAT, FQNNGV. V dropped 5 bases and J dropped 5; count of bases not matched to a gene: 11. The CDR3 contains 15 residues. Here the CDR3 reads CASSPTGVGGETQYF. In DNA form, the CDR3 reads TGTGCCAGCAGCCCAACGGGTGTAGGGGGCGAGACCCAGTACTTC.

The gene calls are TRBV30 and TRBJ2-5; TRBD1 matches 10 bases. V trimming: 6 bases; J trimming: 7 bases; junction bases outside the gene matches: 11. Germline CDR1 reads GTSNPN; CDR2 reads SVGIG (reference sequence). CDR3 length: 14 amino acids. CDR3 protein: CACDRGLKTWTQYF. The CDR3 nucleotides are TGTGCCTGCGACAGGGGGCTCAAGACGTGGACCCAGTACTTC.

V and J are TRBV3-1 (or the pseudogene TRBV3-2) and TRBJ1-4, with 7 positions matching TRBD1. V shed 1 base and J 7 bases; nucleotides not matched to a gene: 3. CDR3 size: 14 residues. Germline V lookup: CDR1 LGHDT, CDR2 YNNKEL (reference sequence). This CDR3 is CASSQGAGGEKLFF. CDR3 in DNA: TGTGCCAGCAGCCAAGGTGCAGGGGGTGAAAAACTGTTTTTT.

This chain links TRBV9 with TRBJ2-2; TRBD2 is a possible D gene (7 bases). The CDR3 has 16 amino acids. Germline V gene lookup returns CDR1 SGDLS and CDR2 YYNGEE. V dropped 4 bases and J dropped 7 bases, with 20 bases sitting between them. This chain's CDR3 is CASSSRAGAVGGELFF. CDR3 DNA: TGTGCCAGCAGCTCCCGCGCGGGGGCCGTGGGCGGGGAGCTGTTTTTT.

The genes are TRBV6-5 and TRBJ1-2, with a tentative D call TRBD1 (5 bases). The CDR3 contains 14 residues. The V end lost 10 bases, the J end lost 5 bases, and 20 bases lay between the germline ends. CDR1 is MNHEY and CDR2 is SVGAGI in the germline V gene. DNA for the CDR3: TGTGCCATCCCAATGGGGCAGGGAGGGTATGGCTACACCTTC. Its protein product is CAIPMGQGGYGYTF.

This chain links TRBV9 with TRBJ2-7; D gene uncertain. CDR3 length: 14 amino acids. Germline V gene sequence: CDR1 SGDLS, CDR2 YYNGEE. V lost 0 bases and J lost 2, with 9 bases in between. The CDR3 DNA reads as TGTGCCAGCAGCGTAGCCCCGGGTCCCTACGAGCAGTACTTC. Translating gives CASSVAPGPYEQYF.

V is TRBV7-5 and J is TRBJ1-1; TRBD1 was called by the table and not checked on the DNA. TRBV7-5 is a known pseudogene. The CDR3 is made up of 15 amino acids. In nucleotides, the CDR3 is TGTGCCAGAAGCTTAGCCGGGACAGGAGGCACTGAAGCTTTCTTT. Translating it yields CARSLAGTGGTEAFF.

This clone was picked up one time. The chain is built from TRBV2 and TRBJ2-4; D ambiguous. The CDR3 sequence is 12 residues long. CDR1 is SNHLY and CDR2 is FYNNEI in the germline V gene. The V end was cut by 7 bases, the J end by 6 bases, with 10 bases between. CDR3 DNA: TGTGCCAGCAAGGTCTCAGGAAACATTCAGTACTTC. It codes for CASKVSGNIQYF.

CDR3: CASSFGTSGGTGELFF. The CDR3 bases are TGTGCCAGCAGCTTCGGGACTAGCGGGGGAACCGGGGAGCTGTTTTTT. The chain uses TRBV7-2 and TRBJ2-2, with 14 bases identical to TRBD2. J was trimmed by 5 bases and V by 3 bases; bases with no gene match: 2. Germline V lookup: CDR1 SGHTA, CDR2 FQGNSA. This CDR3 contains 16 residues.

This clone was seen a single time. This rearrangement joins TRBV7-9 to TRBJ1-1; 9 positions match TRBD1. The germline gives CDR1 SEHNR, CDR2 FQNEAQ (reference sequence). The junction had 4 bases not matched to a gene; V was cut back by 2 bases and J by 0 bases. The CDR3 length is 16 residues. The DNA for the CDR3 is TGTGCCAGCAGCTTATCGGGACAGGGCATGAACACTGAAGCTTTCTTT. It is translated as CASSLSGQGMNTEAFF.

This sequence joins TRBV5-1 and TRBJ1-2; perhaps TRBD1 as D (5 bases). Trimming removed 0 bases at V and 7 bases at J, with 13 bases between. Germline assignment: CDR1 SGHRS and CDR2 YFSETQ. The CDR3 covers 14 residues. The CDR3 sequence: CASSLGLRQGGYTF. CDR3 DNA sequence: TGCGCCAGCAGCTTGGGGTTACGCCAGGGTGGCTACACCTTC.